This TCR beta chain derives from a study of beta chain features in type 1 diabetes. Every bit of the isolated RNA underwent reverse transcription, so sequencing read expressed TCRB transcripts. The assay was immunoSEQ multiplex PCR, and TCRdb's table has in-frame clones only and misses some. The sample consists of 600,000 to 650,000 clones, roughly a sixth of them appearing once. Germline V gives CDR1 SGHDN, CDR2 FVKESK. This CDR3 contains 14 residues. Trimming removed 0 bases from V and 8 bases from J, with 13 bases in between. Sequenced material: naive CD4+ T cells from blood. The sequence came from a man younger than 35 in good health. The J gene is TRBJ1-2, the V gene TRBV14; D uncertain. The CDR3, as DNA: TGTGCCAGCAGCCAAGATAGAGGGCCTGACGGCTACACCTTC. This codes for CASSQDRGPDGYTF. The full variable domain, completed using reference TRBV14 and TRBJ1-2, is EAGVTQFPSHSVIEKGQTVTLRCDPISGHDNLYWYRRVMGKEIKFLLHFVKESKQDESGMPNNRFLAERTGGTYSTLKVQPAELEDSGVYFCASSQDRGPDGYTFGSGTRLTVV.